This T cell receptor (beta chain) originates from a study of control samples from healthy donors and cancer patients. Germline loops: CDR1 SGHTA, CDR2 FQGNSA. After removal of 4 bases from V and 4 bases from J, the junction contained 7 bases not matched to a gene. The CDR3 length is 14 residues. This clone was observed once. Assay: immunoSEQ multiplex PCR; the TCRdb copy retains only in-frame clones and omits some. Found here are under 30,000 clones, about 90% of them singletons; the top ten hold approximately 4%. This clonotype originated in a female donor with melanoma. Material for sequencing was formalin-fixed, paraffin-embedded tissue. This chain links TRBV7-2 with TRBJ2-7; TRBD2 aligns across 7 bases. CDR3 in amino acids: CASSSREVKYEQYF. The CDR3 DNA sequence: TGTGCCAGCAGCTCACGGGAGGTGAAGTACGAGCAGTACTTC.